Listed below are T cell receptor beta chains from one sample, sequenced in a study of cytomegalovirus exposure and HLA in healthy donors. TCRdb keeps only in-frame clones here, not all; method: immunoSEQ multiplex PCR. The sample yields roughly 200,000 clones, over 75% seen once. The sample comprised PBMCs. The receptors shown here come from a young woman in good health and CMV-seronegative. CDR3s include the opening cysteine and the closing phenylalanine or tryptophan. The order of the fields is CDR3 protein, CDR3 DNA, D gene, clone size, J gene, V gene. A D gene is named only where the DNA matches it firmly. Clone size is stated in some rows and not others, as once, few, many or a class when expanded.

CASSSPIAGRGPDTQYF,TGTGCCAGCAGTTCCCCGATAGCGGGACGGGGGCCAGATACGCAGTATTTT,TRBD2,-,TRBJ2-3,TRBV28
CASSPRQGVEAGYGYTF,TGTGCCAGCAGCCCCCGGCAGGGGGTAGAGGCAGGCTATGGCTACACCTTC,TRBD1,-,TRBJ1-2,TRBV7-8
CAIRAGVSTDTQYF,TGTGCCATCCGGGCAGGGGTTTCGACAGATACGCAGTATTTT,-,-,TRBJ2-3,TRBV10-3
CASSLAGEQFF,TGTGCCAGCAGTTTAGCGGGGGAGCAGTTCTTC,TRBD2,-,TRBJ2-1,TRBV11-2
CASSVSGGSTDTQYF,TGTGCCAGCAGTGTTAGCGGGGGGTCCACAGATACGCAGTATTTT,TRBD2,-,TRBJ2-3,TRBV2
CASSLRVASNTGELFF,TGCGCCAGCAGCCTCAGAGTAGCGTCCAACACCGGGGAGCTGTTTTTT,-,-,TRBJ2-2,TRBV5-1
CASSLPGEPYGYTF,TGTGCCAGCAGCCTTCCGGGAGAGCCCTATGGCTACACCTTC,-,-,TRBJ1-2,TRBV4-2
CASSYSGNTIYF,TGTGCCAGCAGCTACTCTGGAAACACCATATATTTT,-,once,TRBJ1-3,TRBV2
CASSLQDPMNTEAFF,TGTGCCAGCAGCTTACAGGATCCGATGAACACTGAAGCTTTCTTT,-,-,TRBJ1-1,TRBV7-8
CASSWMGQGRANTF,TGTGCCAGCAGTTGGATGGGACAGGGAAGGGCTAACACCTTC,TRBD1,-,TRBJ1-2,TRBV7-9
CASSNPQAGDTEAFF,TGCGCCAGCAGCAACCCACAGGCAGGGGACACTGAAGCTTTCTTT,-,-,TRBJ1-1,TRBV5-1
CASQGDREETQYF,TGTGCCAGCCAAGGTGACAGGGAAGAGACCCAGTACTTC,TRBD1,-,TRBJ2-5,TRBV9
CASSPGTHYEQYF,TGTGCCAGCAGTCCCGGGACTCATTACGAGCAGTACTTC,-,-,TRBJ2-7,TRBV28
CASSQGTANEKLFF,TGTGCCAGCAGCCAGGGGACAGCTAATGAAAAACTGTTTTTT,TRBD1,-,TRBJ1-4,TRBV7-2
CASSRTARLTPNTGELFF,TGTGCCAGCAGCCGGACTGCGAGGTTAACCCCGAACACCGGGGAGCTGTTTTTT,-,-,TRBJ2-2,TRBV11-3